These 9 T cell receptor beta chains originate from one sample sequenced in a study of identifying expanded T cells in peripheral blood. The protocol was immunoSEQ multiplex PCR, while the TCRdb copy is restricted to in-frame clones and leaves out a portion. Seen here are over 75,000 clones, 88% observed once, and the top ten hold around 4.1%. Specimen: blood. The receptors here all came from a person aged 18-70 years in good health.

The chain is built from TRBV28 and TRBJ2-2, with D uncertain. Trimming shortened V by 3 bases and J by 6 bases, and 2 bases separated the two germline ends. Germline V gene data show CDR1 as MDHEN and CDR2 as SYDVKM. The CDR3 is 11 amino acids. The CDR3 DNA reads TGTGCCAGCAGTTTGGCCGGGGAGCTGTTTTTT. Protein sequence: CASSLAGELFF.

The rearrangement links TRBV6-5 to TRBJ2-7; D may be TRBD2 (6 bases). CDR3 length: 16 amino acids. Per the germline V gene, CDR1 is MNHEY and CDR2 is SVGAGI. V was trimmed by 2 bases and J by 5 bases, leaving 19 bases between them. The CDR3 DNA is TGTGCCAGCAGTTACGGGACTCGGGTAGGTCCGAACGAGCAGTACTTC. It translates to CASSYGTRVGPNEQYF.

The chain has TRBV21-1 and TRBJ2-7; the table assigns TRBD1, which was not confirmed against the DNA. TRBV21-1 is labeled a pseudogene. The CDR3 totals 13 residues. The CDR3 region has the DNA TGTGCCAGCCGAAAGGACACTACCTACGAGCAGTACTTC. Translated: CASRKDTTYEQYF.

The chain uses TRBV15 and TRBJ2-7; TRBD2 is a possible D gene (6 bases). Germline-derived CDR1 and CDR2 are LNHNV and YYDKDF (reference sequence). Trimming removed 2 bases from V and 0 bases from J, with 8 bases in between. The CDR3 sequence is 14 residues long. CDR3 DNA: TGTGCCACCAGCAGAACCGGGAGCTCCTACGAGCAGTACTTC. Its protein is CATSRTGSSYEQYF. The variable domain in full, with the rest retrieved from reference TRBV15 and TRBJ2-7, is DAMVIQNPRYQVTQFGKPVTLSCSQTLNHNVMYWYQQKSSQAPKLLFHYYDKDFNNEADTPDNFQSRRPNTSFCFLDIRSPGLGDTAMYLCATSRTGSSYEQYFGPGTRLTVT.

CDR3 nucleotide sequence: TGTGCCAGTAGCATAAAACAGGGGGCAGGAAACACCGGGGAGCTGTTTTTT. As protein: CASSIKQGAGNTGELFF. The genes are TRBV19 and TRBJ2-2, with TRBD1 matching over 9 bases. CDR1 is LNHDA, CDR2 SQIVND, per germline (reference sequence). With 6 bases clipped from V and 2 bases from J, the junction kept 10 bases outside the gene matches. This CDR3 has 17 residues.

The genes are TRBV5-1 and TRBJ1-4; TRBD1 aligns across 9 bases. CDR3 length: 16 residues. Germline V gene sequence: CDR1 SGHRS, CDR2 YFSETQ. V trimming: 4 bases; J trimming: 8 bases; junction bases outside the gene matches: 12. The DNA for the CDR3 is TGCGCCAGCAGCGGCGACAGGGGGGGCACTTACGAAAAACTGTTTTTT. It encodes CASSGDRGGTYEKLFF.

The chain combines TRBV4-2 with TRBJ2-1; 8 bases map to TRBD2. Germline-derived CDR1 and CDR2 are LGHNA and YNFKEQ. CDR3 length: 16 amino acids. Unmatched junction bases numbered 7, after V lost 0 bases and J lost 6 bases. Here the CDR3 DNA reads TGTGCCAGCAGCCAAGATTCGTCGGGGGGGCCCAATGAGCAGTTCTTC. This translates into CASSQDSSGGPNEQFF.

V gene TRBV10-3 combines with J gene TRBJ1-4, with 7 nucleotides matching TRBD1. The germline CDR1 and CDR2 sequences are ENHRY and SYGVKD. This CDR3 spans 17 amino acids. J lost 5 bases, V lost 2 bases, and 11 bases had no gene match. The CDR3 DNA is TGTGCCATCAGTGAGCGAATGCCGGGACAGTCAAATGAAAAACTGTTTTTT. Amino acids: CAISERMPGQSNEKLFF.

A note on this clone: An end of the junction does not agree with germline; a read error may underlie this. The chain joins TRBV7-9 to TRBJ2-7, with D tentatively TRBD2 (6 bases). Germline V gene lookup returns CDR1 SEHNR and CDR2 FQNEAQ (reference sequence). The CDR3 covers 15 residues. As DNA, the CDR3 is TGTGCCAGCGGCTTACTCGGGAGAACCTCCTACGAGCAGTACTTC. This encodes CASGLLGRTSYEQYF.